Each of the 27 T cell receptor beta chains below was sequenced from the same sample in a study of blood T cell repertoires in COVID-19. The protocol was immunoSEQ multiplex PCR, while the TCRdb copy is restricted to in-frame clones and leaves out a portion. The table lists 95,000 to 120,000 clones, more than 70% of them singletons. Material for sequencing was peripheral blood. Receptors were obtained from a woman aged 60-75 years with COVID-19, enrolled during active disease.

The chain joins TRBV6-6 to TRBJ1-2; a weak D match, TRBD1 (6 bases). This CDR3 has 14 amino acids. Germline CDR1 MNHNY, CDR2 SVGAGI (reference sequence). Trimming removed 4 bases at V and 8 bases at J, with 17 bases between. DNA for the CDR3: TGTGCCAGCAGTTCCCCGGGACATCGATCGGGCTACACCTTC. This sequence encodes CASSSPGHRSGYTF.

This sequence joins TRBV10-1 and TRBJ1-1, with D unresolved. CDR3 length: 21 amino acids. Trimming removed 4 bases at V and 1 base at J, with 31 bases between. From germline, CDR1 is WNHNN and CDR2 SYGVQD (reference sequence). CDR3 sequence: CASSGRGWGLTAPVGNTEAFF. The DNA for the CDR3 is TGCGCCAGCAGTGGGCGAGGGTGGGGTCTGACCGCGCCGGTGGGGAACACTGAAGCTTTCTTT.

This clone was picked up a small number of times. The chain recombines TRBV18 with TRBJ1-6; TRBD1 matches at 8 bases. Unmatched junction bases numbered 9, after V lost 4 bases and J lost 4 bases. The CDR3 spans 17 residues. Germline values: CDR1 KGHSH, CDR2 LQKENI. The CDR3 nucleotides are TGTGCCAGCTCACAAGACAGGGGCCCCTCGTATAATTCACCCCTCCACTTT. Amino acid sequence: CASSQDRGPSYNSPLHF.

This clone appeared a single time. In DNA, the CDR3 is TGTGCCAGCAGCCCCGGCGGGGAATCTGGAAACACCATATATTTT. Amino acids: CASSPGGESGNTIYF. This chain connects TRBV7-3 to TRBJ1-3; unclear D gene. Between the trimmed V and J ends, which lost 5 bases and 1 base, there was a span of 12 bases. Germline assignment: CDR1 SGHTA and CDR2 FQGTGA. This CDR3 has 15 residues.

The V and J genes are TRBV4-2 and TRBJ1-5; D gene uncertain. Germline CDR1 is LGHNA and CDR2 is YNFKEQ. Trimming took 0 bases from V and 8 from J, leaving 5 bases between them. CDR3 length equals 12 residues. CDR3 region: CASSQDAEPQHF. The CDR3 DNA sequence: TGTGCCAGCAGCCAAGATGCGGAGCCCCAGCATTTT.

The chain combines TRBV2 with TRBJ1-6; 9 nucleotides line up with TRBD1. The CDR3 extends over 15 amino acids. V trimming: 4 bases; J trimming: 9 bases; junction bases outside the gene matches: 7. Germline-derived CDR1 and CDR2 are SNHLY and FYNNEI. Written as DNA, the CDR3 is TGTGCCAGCAGTGCCGGGACAGGGAATGCTTCACCCCTCCACTTT. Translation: CASSAGTGNASPLHF.

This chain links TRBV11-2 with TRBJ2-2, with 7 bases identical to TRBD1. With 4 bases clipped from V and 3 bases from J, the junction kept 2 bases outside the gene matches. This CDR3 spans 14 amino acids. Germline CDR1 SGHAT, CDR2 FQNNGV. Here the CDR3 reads CASSSDRDTGELFF. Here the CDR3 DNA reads TGTGCCAGCAGCTCAGACAGGGACACCGGGGAGCTGTTTTTT.

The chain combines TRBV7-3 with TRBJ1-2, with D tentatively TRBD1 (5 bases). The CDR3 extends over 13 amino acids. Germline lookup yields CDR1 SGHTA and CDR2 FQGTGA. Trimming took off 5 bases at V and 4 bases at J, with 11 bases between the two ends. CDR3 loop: CASSRTGSYGYTF. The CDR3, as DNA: TGTGCCAGCAGCCGAACAGGTTCCTATGGCTACACCTTC.

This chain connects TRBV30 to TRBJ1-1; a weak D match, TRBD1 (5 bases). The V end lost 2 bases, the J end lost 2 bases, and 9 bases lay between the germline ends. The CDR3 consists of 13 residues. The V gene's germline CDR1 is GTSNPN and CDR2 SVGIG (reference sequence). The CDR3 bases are TGTGCCTGGAGTTATGACAGAAACACTGAAGCTTTCTTT. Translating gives CAWSYDRNTEAFF.

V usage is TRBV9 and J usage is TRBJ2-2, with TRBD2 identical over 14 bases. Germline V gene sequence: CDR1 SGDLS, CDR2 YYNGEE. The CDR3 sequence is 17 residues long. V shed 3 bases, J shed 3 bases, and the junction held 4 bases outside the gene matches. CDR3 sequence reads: CASSGRTSGGYTGELFF. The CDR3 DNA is TGTGCCAGCAGCGGAAGGACTAGCGGGGGGTACACCGGGGAGCTGTTTTTT.

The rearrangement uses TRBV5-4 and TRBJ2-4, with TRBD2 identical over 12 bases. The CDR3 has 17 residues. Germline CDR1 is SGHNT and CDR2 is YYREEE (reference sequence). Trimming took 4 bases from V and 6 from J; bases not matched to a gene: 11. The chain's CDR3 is CASSLPSGGAGTNIQYF. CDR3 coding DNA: TGTGCCAGCAGCCTTCCTAGCGGGGGGGCCGGTACAAACATTCAGTACTTC.

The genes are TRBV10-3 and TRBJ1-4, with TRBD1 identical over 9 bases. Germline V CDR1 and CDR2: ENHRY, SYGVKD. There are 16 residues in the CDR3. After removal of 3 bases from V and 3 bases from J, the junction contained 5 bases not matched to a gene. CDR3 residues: CAISDWGQGANEKLFF. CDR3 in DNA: TGTGCCATCAGTGACTGGGGACAGGGAGCTAATGAAAAACTGTTTTTT.

CDR3 DNA: TGTGCCTGGAGTAGCGCCGAGGGACAGTCCTACGAGCAGTACTTC. It specifies CAWSSAEGQSYEQYF. The J gene is TRBJ2-7, the V gene TRBV30, with 7 bases matching TRBD1. CDR3 size: 15 residues. CDR1 GTSNPN and CDR2 SVGIG come from the germline V gene (reference sequence). Trimming removed 2 bases from V and 1 base from J; junction bases left unmatched: 8.

This CDR3 is CASSPGTGGNTIYF. CDR3 bases: TGCGCCAGCAGCCCCGGGACAGGCGGAAACACCATATATTTT. The J gene is TRBJ1-3, the V gene TRBV5-1, with 8 bases that match TRBD1. The V segment lost 4 bases and the J segment 4 bases; nucleotides outside the gene matches: 4. From germline, CDR1 is SGHRS and CDR2 YFSETQ. The CDR3 runs 14 residues.

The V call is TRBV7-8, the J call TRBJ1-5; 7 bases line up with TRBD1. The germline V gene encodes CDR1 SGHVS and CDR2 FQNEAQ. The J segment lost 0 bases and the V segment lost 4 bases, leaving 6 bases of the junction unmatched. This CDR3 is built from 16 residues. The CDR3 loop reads CASSWDRANSNQPQHF. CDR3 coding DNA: TGTGCCAGCAGCTGGGACAGAGCGAATAGCAATCAGCCCCAGCATTTT. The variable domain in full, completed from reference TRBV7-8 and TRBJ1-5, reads GAGVSQSPRYKVAKRGQDVALRCDPISGHVSLFWYQQALGQGPEFLTYFQNEAQLDKSGLPSDRFFAERPEGSVSTLKIQRTQQEDSAVYLCASSWDRANSNQPQHFGDGTRLSIL.

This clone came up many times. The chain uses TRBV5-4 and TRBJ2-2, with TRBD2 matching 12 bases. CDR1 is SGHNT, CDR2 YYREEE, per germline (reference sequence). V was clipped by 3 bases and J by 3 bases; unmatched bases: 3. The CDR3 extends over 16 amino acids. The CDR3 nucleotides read TGTGCCAGCAGCTGGGCTAGCGGGGGGGACACCGGGGAGCTGTTTTTT. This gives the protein CASSWASGGDTGELFF.

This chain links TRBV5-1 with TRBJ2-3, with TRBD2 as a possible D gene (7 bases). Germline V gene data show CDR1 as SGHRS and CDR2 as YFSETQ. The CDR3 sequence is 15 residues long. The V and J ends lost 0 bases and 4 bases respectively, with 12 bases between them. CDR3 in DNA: TGCGCCAGCAGCTTGGGTCCGGGGGGCGCAGATACGCAGTATTTT. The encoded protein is CASSLGPGGADTQYF. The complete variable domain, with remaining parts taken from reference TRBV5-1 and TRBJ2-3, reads KAGVTQTPRYLIKTRGQQVTLSCSPISGHRSVSWYQQTPGQGLQFLFEYFSETQRNKGNFPGRFSGRQFSNSRSEMNVSTLELGDSALYLCASSLGPGGADTQYFGPGTRLTVL.

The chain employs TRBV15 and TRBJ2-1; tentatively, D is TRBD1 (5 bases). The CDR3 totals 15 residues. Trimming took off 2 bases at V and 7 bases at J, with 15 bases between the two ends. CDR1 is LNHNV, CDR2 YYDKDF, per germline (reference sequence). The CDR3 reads CATSRSRTGMNEQFF. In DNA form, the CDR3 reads TGTGCCACCAGCAGATCCCGAACAGGTATGAATGAGCAGTTCTTC.

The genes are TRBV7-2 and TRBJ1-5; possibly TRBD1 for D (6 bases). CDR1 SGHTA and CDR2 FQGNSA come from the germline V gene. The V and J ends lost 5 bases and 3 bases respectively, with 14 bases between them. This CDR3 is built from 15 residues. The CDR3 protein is CASSLMTGYNQPQHF. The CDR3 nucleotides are TGTGCCAGCAGCCTTATGACAGGCTACAATCAGCCCCAGCATTTT. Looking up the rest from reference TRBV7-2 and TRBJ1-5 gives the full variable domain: GAGVSQSPSNKVTEKGKDVELRCDPISGHTALYWYRQSLGQGLEFLIYFQGNSAPDKSGLPSDRFSAERTGGSVSTLTIQRTQQEDSAVYLCASSLMTGYNQPQHFGDGTRLSIL.

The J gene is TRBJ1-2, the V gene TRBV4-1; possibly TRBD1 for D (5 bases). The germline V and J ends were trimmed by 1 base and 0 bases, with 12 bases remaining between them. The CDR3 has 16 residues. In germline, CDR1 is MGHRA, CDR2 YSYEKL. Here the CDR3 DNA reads TGCGCCAGCAGCCAAGTTTTGGAGGGGACTAACTATGGCTACACCTTC. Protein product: CASSQVLEGTNYGYTF.

CDR3 nucleotides: TGTGCCAGCAGTTTATGGCTGGGGACAGCCGATAATTCACCCCTCCACTTT. Translation: CASSLWLGTADNSPLHF. The chain has TRBV28 and TRBJ1-6; 7 nucleotides match TRBD1. This CDR3 contains 17 residues. J lost 5 bases, V lost 0 bases, and 7 bases had no gene match. The V gene's germline CDR1 is MDHEN and CDR2 SYDVKM.

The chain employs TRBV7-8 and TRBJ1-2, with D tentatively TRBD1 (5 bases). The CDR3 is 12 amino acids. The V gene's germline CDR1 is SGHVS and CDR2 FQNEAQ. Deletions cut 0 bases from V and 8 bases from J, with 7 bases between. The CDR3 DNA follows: TGTGCCAGCAGCTTAGCGCGGGACGGCTACACCTTC. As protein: CASSLARDGYTF.

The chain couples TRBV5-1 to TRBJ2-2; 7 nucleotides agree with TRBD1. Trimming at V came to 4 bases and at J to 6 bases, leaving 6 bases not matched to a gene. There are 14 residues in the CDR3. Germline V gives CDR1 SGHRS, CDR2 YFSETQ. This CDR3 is CASSLDRDPGELFF. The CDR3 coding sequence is TGCGCCAGCAGCCTCGACAGGGATCCCGGGGAGCTGTTTTTT.

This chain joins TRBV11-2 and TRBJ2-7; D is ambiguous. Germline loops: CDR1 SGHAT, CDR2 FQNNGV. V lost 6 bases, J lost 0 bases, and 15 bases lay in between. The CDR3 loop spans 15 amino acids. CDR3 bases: TGTGCCAGCAGTCCCCGGCGGTTTAGCTCCTACGAGCAGTACTTC. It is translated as CASSPRRFSSYEQYF.

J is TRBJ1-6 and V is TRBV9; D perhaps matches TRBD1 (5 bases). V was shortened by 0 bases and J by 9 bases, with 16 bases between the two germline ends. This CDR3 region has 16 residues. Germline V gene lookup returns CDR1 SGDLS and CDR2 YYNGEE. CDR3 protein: CASSVATAGPGSPLHF. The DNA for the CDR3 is TGTGCCAGCAGCGTAGCCACAGCAGGGCCGGGTTCACCCCTCCACTTT.

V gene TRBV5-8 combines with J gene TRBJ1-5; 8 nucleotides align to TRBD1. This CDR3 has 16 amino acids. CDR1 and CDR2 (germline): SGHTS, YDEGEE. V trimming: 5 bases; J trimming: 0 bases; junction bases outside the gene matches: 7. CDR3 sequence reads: CASRRQGSLSNQPQHF. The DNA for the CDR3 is TGTGCCAGCAGAAGACAGGGGTCCCTTAGCAATCAGCCCCAGCATTTT.

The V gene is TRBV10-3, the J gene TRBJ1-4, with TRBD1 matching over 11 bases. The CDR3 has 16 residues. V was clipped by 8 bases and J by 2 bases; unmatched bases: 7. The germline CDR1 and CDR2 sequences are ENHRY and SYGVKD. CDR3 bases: TGTGCCATCTCAAGGACAGGGGGCGGCACTAATGAAAAACTGTTTTTT. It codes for CAISRTGGGTNEKLFF.